The 32 T cell receptor beta chains in this list originate from one sample, sequenced in a study of low-dose radiotherapy and immunotherapy resistance in tumors. First-strand cDNA used TRAV- and TRBV-specific primers, covering alpha and beta chains. Both a constant-region primer and a V-primer adapter served to amplify TCRs across 20 to 25 PCR cycles. TCRdb reprocessed the reads via MiXCR and lists one record per CDR3 protein. Among about 97,000 distinct CDR3 sequences, under 25% were seen once, and the ten largest hold roughly 4%. Described time point: after trial treatment. The treatment was: LDRT plus nivolumab, ipilimumab, low-dose cyclophosphamide and aspirin (RACIN trial). The source material was PBMCs, sampled after low-dose radiotherapy plus immunotherapy. The receptors shown here come from a male donor with prostate cancer.

This clonotype occurred many times. The gene calls are TRBV15 and TRBJ1-4, with 7 bases identical to TRBD1. The germline V gene has CDR1 LNHNV and CDR2 YYDKDF (reference sequence). J was trimmed by 3 bases and V by 4 bases; bases with no gene match: 5. The CDR3 contains 15 residues. The chain's CDR3 is CATSMVTGPNEKLFF. The DNA for the CDR3 is TGTGCCACCAGCATGGTGACAGGGCCTAATGAAAAACTGTTTTTT.

This clonotype showed up many times. This chain links TRBV5-1 with TRBJ2-1; TRBD2 matches at 11 bases. There are 16 residues in the CDR3. The V gene's germline CDR1 is SGHRS and CDR2 YFSETQ. J gave up 2 bases and V 0 bases, and 1 base lay outside the gene matches. The CDR3, as DNA: TGCGCCAGCAGCTTGGCTAGCGGGGGGACCTACAATGAGCAGTTCTTC. This encodes CASSLASGGTYNEQFF.

This clonotype was counted at least ten times. This chain joins TRBV11-2 and TRBJ2-6; D uncertain. CDR1 SGHAT and CDR2 FQNNGV come from the germline V gene. CDR3 length: 17 amino acids. Trimming removed 4 bases at V and 0 bases at J, with 13 bases between. CDR3 loop: CASSSPRSASGANVLTF. DNA for the CDR3: TGTGCCAGCAGCTCCCCTCGGAGCGCCTCTGGGGCCAACGTCCTGACTTTC.

This clonotype was detected many times. The chain couples TRBV12-3 or TRBV12-4 to TRBJ2-3, with 10 bases lining up with TRBD2. There are 16 residues in the CDR3. J was trimmed by 3 bases and V by 7 bases; bases with no gene match: 10. This CDR3 is CASIISGGGLTDTQYF. The CDR3 bases are TGTGCCAGCATCATAAGCGGGGGGGGTTTGACAGATACGCAGTATTTT.

As to this clonotype: This is likely an artifact of a read error, given a far larger clone one base away. CDR3 DNA: TGTGCCAGCAGCCCATCCCGGACGCTAGCGGGGGCGGAGACCCAGTTCTTC. As protein: CASSPSRTLAGAETQFF. The chain links TRBV9 to TRBJ2-1, with 10 nucleotides matching TRBD2. V gave up 4 bases and J gave up 13 bases; unmatched junction bases: 20. Germline CDR1 SGDLS, CDR2 YYNGEE. The CDR3 extends over 17 amino acids.

About this clonotype itself: With only one base between it and a far larger clone, this is likely a read error. The rearrangement joins TRBV6-8 to TRBJ1-6; D is ambiguous. Germline CDR1 MNHGY, CDR2 SAAAGT. This CDR3 comprises 19 residues. The CDR3 spells CASSRTDGSSSSYNSPLLF. The CDR3, as DNA: TGTGCCAGCAGTCGGACGGACGGTTCTTCTAGCTCCTATAATTCACCCCTCCTCTTT.

The J gene is TRBJ2-1, the V gene TRBV24-1; D gene ambiguous. Trimming cost V 6 bases and J 8 bases, with 7 bases left between them. CDR1 KGHDR and CDR2 SFDVKD come from the germline V gene. This CDR3 region has 11 residues. This CDR3 reads CATSRYDEQFF. The CDR3 nucleotides read TGTGCCACCAGTCGTTATGATGAGCAGTTCTTC.

With regard to this clonotype: At one boundary the junction diverges from the germline segment, which might be a read error. The CDR3 here is CASSPQGVTGELLF. The CDR3 DNA is TGTGCCAGTAGCCCCCAAGGGGTGACCGGGGAGCTGCTTTTT. The rearrangement links TRBV25-1 to TRBJ2-2, with D perhaps TRBD1 or TRBD2 (5 bases each). Germline assignment: CDR1 MGHDK and CDR2 SYGVNS. The CDR3 length is 14 residues.

The table lists this clonotype with a count of one. With only one base between it and a far larger clone, this is likely a read error. DNA of the CDR3: TGTGCCAGCAGCAGCGGAGCGGGGGCCCCCTTGAATGAGGAGTTCTTC. Its protein product is CASSSGAGAPLNEEFF. V and J are TRBV5-3 and TRBJ2-1; 8 bases are a match to TRBD2. TRBV5-3 falls under the ORF class, with uncertain function. This CDR3 is built from 16 residues.

This chain links TRBV6-2 or TRBV6-3 with TRBJ2-7; D is unresolved. Looked up from germline, CDR1 is MNHEY and CDR2 is SVGEGT. V was shortened by 8 bases and J by 5 bases, with 13 bases between the two germline ends. This CDR3 is 12 amino acids long. DNA for the CDR3: TGTGCCAGCGGAATTGCGTTTGACGAGCAGTACTTC. This sequence encodes CASGIAFDEQYF.

This clonotype was observed at least ten times. This chain links TRBV2 with TRBJ1-5, with D perhaps TRBD1 (6 bases). The CDR3 is 16 amino acids. Germline CDR1 is SNHLY and CDR2 is FYNNEI. With 4 bases removed from V and 4 bases from J, the gap between germline ends came to 17 bases. The CDR3 sequence: CASSAQVEGDNQPQHF. DNA for the CDR3: TGTGCCAGCAGTGCTCAGGTGGAGGGGGATAATCAGCCCCAGCATTTT.

Ten or more counts support this clonotype. The V and J genes are TRBV19 and TRBJ1-4; D unclear. V lost 5 bases to trimming and J lost 4 bases, with 14 bases between them. The CDR3 has 15 residues. Germline V CDR1 and CDR2: LNHDA, SQIVND (reference sequence). The CDR3 coding sequence is TGTGCCAGTAGTCCCCTGATTGGGCTTAATGAAAAACTGTTTTTT. It codes for CASSPLIGLNEKLFF.

The chain couples TRBV6-5 to TRBJ1-1, with D possibly matching TRBD1 (6 bases). This CDR3 spans 12 amino acids. The germline gives CDR1 MNHEY, CDR2 SVGAGI. Trimming stripped 6 bases from V and 10 bases from J, with 15 bases between. CDR3: CASSPRGSGAFF. CDR3 in DNA: TGTGCCAGCAGCCCCAGGGGTTCGGGAGCTTTCTTT.

At least ten counts were recorded for this clonotype. The gene calls are TRBV6-1 and TRBJ2-7, with TRBD1 matching over 9 bases. V gave up 5 bases and J gave up 4 bases; unmatched junction bases: 6. The germline gives CDR1 MNHNS, CDR2 SASEGT. This CDR3 spans 14 amino acids. The CDR3 region has the DNA TGTGCCAGCAGTTACAGGGACAGGGCGTACGAGCAGTACTTC. It specifies CASSYRDRAYEQYF.

This clonotype has a count of ten or more. V and J are TRBV12-5 and TRBJ1-2, with 12 positions matching TRBD1. CDR1 is LGHNT and CDR2 is FRNRAP in the germline V gene. The CDR3 consists of 18 residues. V was clipped by 5 bases and J by 5 bases; unmatched bases: 15. In nucleotides, the CDR3 is TGTGCTAGTGGTCGCGAGGGGACAGGGGGCCTCTTTGATTATGGCTACACCTTC. This sequence encodes CASGREGTGGLFDYGYTF.

This clonotype was seen ten or more times. The chain links TRBV3-1 to TRBJ1-2, with unresolved D. The CDR3 loop spans 13 amino acids. Germline CDR1 and CDR2: LGHDT and YNNKEL (reference sequence). V lost 0 bases to trimming and J lost 8 bases, with 10 bases between them. The CDR3 DNA follows: TGTGCCAGCAGCCAAGAAACGCGCGACGGCTACACCTTC. This codes for CASSQETRDGYTF.

This clonotype was seen repeatedly, ten times or more. Written as DNA, the CDR3 is TGCAGTGCTAGACCAGGGGGATGGGGCTACACCTTC. Translating it yields CSARPGGWGYTF. This chain joins TRBV20-1 and TRBJ1-2, with 7 bases identical to TRBD1. In germline, CDR1 is DFQATT, CDR2 SNEGSKA (reference sequence). The CDR3 has 12 amino acids. V shed 2 bases, J shed 8 bases, and the junction held 5 bases outside the gene matches.

This clonotype was counted at least ten times. V is TRBV4-1 and J is TRBJ1-1; D is uncertain. The V end was cut by 1 base, the J end by 6 bases, with 9 bases between. Germline CDR1 is MGHRA and CDR2 is YSYEKL. The CDR3 totals 13 residues. CDR3: CASSQGGLAEAFF. The CDR3 region has the DNA TGCGCCAGCAGCCAAGGGGGTTTGGCTGAAGCTTTCTTT.

This clonotype was detected many times. The rearrangement links TRBV7-3 to TRBJ1-1, with 9 bases matching TRBD1. Germline CDR1 reads SGHTA; CDR2 reads FQGTGA. J was trimmed by 1 base and V by 5 bases; bases with no gene match: 2. The CDR3 runs to 14 residues. As DNA, the CDR3 is TGTGCCAGCAGCGCGACAGGGGGGAACACTGAAGCTTTCTTT. Its protein is CASSATGGNTEAFF.

Points on this clonotype: It is unclear where the CDR3 begins or ends on the DNA, so no DNA is shown, and the CDR3 is as TCRdb lists it. V is TRBV2 and J is TRBJ2-2; the table's D call, TRBD1, was not checked against the DNA. Germline V lookup: CDR1 SNHLY, CDR2 FYNNEI. The CDR3 is 16 amino acids in total, end residues counted. CDR3 sequence reads: CASINRAGELFFFFFF.

The V and J genes are TRBV6-1 and TRBJ1-3, with no clear D. Germline CDR1 and CDR2: MNHNS and SASEGT. This CDR3 spans 14 amino acids. V lost 6 bases, J lost 0 bases, and 9 bases lay in between. For the CDR3, the DNA is TGTGCCAGCAGGTCAGCGAGCTCTGGAAACACCATATATTTT. Protein: CASRSASSGNTIYF.

There are a few counts of this clonotype. A read error is likely here: a far larger clone is one base away. The rearrangement joins TRBV5-8 to TRBJ2-7, with D uncertain. Trimming removed 1 base from V and 7 bases from J, with 18 bases in between. The CDR3 length is 15 residues. Germline loops: CDR1 SGHTS, CDR2 YDEGEE. CDR3 loop: CASSLQGLLYNEQYF. CDR3 DNA: TGTGCCAGCAGCTTGCAAGGTTTACTCTACAATGAGCAGTACTTC. Together with reference TRBV5-8 and TRBJ2-7, the CDR3 gives the full variable domain: EAGVTQSPTHLIKTRGQQATLRCSPISGHTSVYWYQQALGLGLQFLLWYDEGEERNRGNFPPRFSGRQFPNYSSELNVNALELEDSALYLCASSLQGLLYNEQYFGPGTRLTVT.

This clonotype was recorded at least ten times. The chain links TRBV6-2 or TRBV6-3 to TRBJ1-2; D might be TRBD1 (6 bases). V lost 4 bases, J lost 3 bases, and 15 bases lay in between. This CDR3 spans 15 amino acids. Germline CDR1 MNHEY, CDR2 SVGEGT. For the CDR3, the DNA is TGTGCCAGCAGTTCGTTCAGGGGTTCGGACTATGGCTACACCTTC. It codes for CASSSFRGSDYGYTF.

This clonotype was counted ten times or more. The V and J genes are TRBV6-2 or TRBV6-3 and TRBJ2-7; TRBD2 agrees at 16 bases. The CDR3 loop spans 17 amino acids. Germline trimming cut 6 bases from V and 1 base from J; bases unmatched to any gene: 6. The germline gives CDR1 MNHEY, CDR2 SVGEGT. CDR3 in DNA: TGTGCCAGCAGACCGGGACTAGCGGGGGGGCCATCCTACGAGCAGTACTTC. This encodes CASRPGLAGGPSYEQYF.

The gene calls are TRBV5-6 and TRBJ2-1; D is unclear. The germline V gene has CDR1 SGHDT and CDR2 YYEEEE. Between the trimmed V and J ends, which lost 1 base and 6 bases, there was a span of 11 bases. There are 14 residues in the CDR3. The CDR3 is CASSLLSGSNEQFF. Written as DNA, the CDR3 is TGTGCCAGCAGCTTGTTGTCCGGGTCCAATGAGCAGTTCTTC.

This clonotype occurred a few times. This likely stems from a read error, as it lies one base from a far larger clone. V usage is TRBV28 and J usage is TRBJ2-5; TRBD1 is a possible D gene (6 bases). This CDR3 is built from 13 residues. V was shortened by 7 bases and J by 11 bases, with 20 bases between the two germline ends. Looked up from germline, CDR1 is MDHEN and CDR2 is SYDVKM. CDR3 nucleotide sequence: TGTGCCAGCACCACAGGGTCCTACAATGAGCAGTACTTC. Its translation: CASTTGSYNEQYF. Combining the CDR3 with reference TRBV28 and TRBJ2-5 gives the whole variable domain DVKVTQSSRYLVKRTGEKVFLECVQDMDHENMFWYRQDPGLGLRLIYFSYDVKMKEKGDIPEGYSVSREKKERFSLILESASTNQTSMYLCASTTGSYNEQYFGPGTRLLVL.

This clonotype showed up many times. This chain uses TRBV11-2 with TRBJ2-7, with unresolved D. V dropped 5 bases and J dropped 5 bases, with 13 bases sitting between them. The length of the CDR3 is 13 residues. CDR1 is SGHAT, CDR2 FQNNGV, per germline. CDR3 protein: CASSIMGFHEQYF. For the CDR3, the DNA is TGTGCCAGCAGCATCATGGGGTTCCACGAGCAGTACTTC.

This clonotype was counted at least ten times. V is TRBV25-1 and J is TRBJ2-1, with D possibly being TRBD2 (6 bases). This CDR3 is 15 amino acids long. Germline CDR1 and CDR2: MGHDK and SYGVNS. V was shortened by 5 bases and J by 4 bases, with 15 bases between the two germline ends. The DNA for the CDR3 is TGTGCCAGCAGTCCCCCGGCGGGGCGATACAATGAGCAGTTCTTC. Amino acids: CASSPPAGRYNEQFF.

In its sample, this clonotype was seen many times. CDR3 sequence: CASSSTGGPHLYEQYF. Here the CDR3 DNA reads TGTGCCAGCAGCTCGACAGGGGGCCCCCACCTCTACGAGCAGTACTTC. V and J are TRBV7-9 and TRBJ2-7, with 10 bases matching TRBD1. CDR3 length equals 16 residues. V gave up 4 bases and J gave up 3 bases; unmatched junction bases: 9. CDR1 and CDR2 (germline): SEHNR, FQNEAQ (reference sequence).

This clonotype was observed at least ten times. CDR3 residues: CSATTGPYGYTF. DNA for the CDR3: TGCAGTGCCACCACGGGTCCGTATGGCTACACCTTC. The rearrangement links TRBV20-1 to TRBJ1-2; no clear D gene. V lost 6 bases and J 5 bases, leaving 13 bases between the germline ends. This CDR3 is built from 12 residues. CDR1 is DFQATT, CDR2 SNEGSKA, per germline (reference sequence).

This clonotype was counted ten times or more. This rearrangement joins TRBV20-1 to TRBJ2-5; possibly TRBD1 or TRBD2 for D (6 bases each). The germline V and J ends were trimmed by 5 bases and 2 bases, with 9 bases remaining between them. The CDR3 contains 12 residues. Germline-derived CDR1 and CDR2 are DFQATT and SNEGSKA (reference sequence). The CDR3: CSAGGGQETQYF. The CDR3 DNA reads as TGCAGTGCTGGAGGGGGGCAAGAGACCCAGTACTTC.

This clonotype has ten or more counts. The chain employs TRBV6-2 or TRBV6-3 and TRBJ2-2; 8 bases match TRBD1. The CDR3 is 17 residues long. The V segment lost 5 bases and the J segment 3 bases; nucleotides outside the gene matches: 11. The germline gives CDR1 MNHEY, CDR2 SVGEGT. CDR3 nucleotide sequence: TGTGCCAGCAGTCTCCACACAGGGGGTGTCGACACCGGGGAGCTGTTTTTT. It yields the protein CASSLHTGGVDTGELFF.